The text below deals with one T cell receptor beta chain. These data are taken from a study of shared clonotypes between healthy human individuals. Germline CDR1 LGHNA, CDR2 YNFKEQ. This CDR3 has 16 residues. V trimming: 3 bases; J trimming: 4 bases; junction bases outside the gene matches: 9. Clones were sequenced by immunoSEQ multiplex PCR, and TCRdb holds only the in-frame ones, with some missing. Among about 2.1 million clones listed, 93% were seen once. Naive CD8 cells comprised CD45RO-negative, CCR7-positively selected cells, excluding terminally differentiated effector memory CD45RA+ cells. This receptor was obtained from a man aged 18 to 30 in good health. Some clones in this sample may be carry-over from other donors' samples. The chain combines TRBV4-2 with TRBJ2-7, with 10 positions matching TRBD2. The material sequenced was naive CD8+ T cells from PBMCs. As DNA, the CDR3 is TGTGCCAGCAGCCACCTGACTAGCGGGTTTGAGTACGAGCAGTACTTC. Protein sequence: CASSHLTSGFEYEQYF.